This T cell receptor beta chain was retrieved from a study of immune cell composition in non-small cell lung cancer. Whole-study context: Tumours were mainly lung adenocarcinoma or squamous cell carcinoma. Whole-study findings and limits: Overall clonality, unlike maximal tumour-associated clone frequency, did not predict TIL reactivity.

Concerning this clone: Its specificity is not known.

V lost 3 bases and J lost 0, with 3 bases in between. This CDR3 region has 12 residues. Germline-derived CDR1 and CDR2 are ENHRY and SYGVKD. Sequencing was performed with immunoSEQ multiplex PCR; in TCRdb, only in-frame clones are kept and a portion is missing. The sample records about 5,900 clones, around nine tenths being singletons. Normal lung sampling was at least 3 cm from the tumour, as distant as possible. The source material was non-adjacent lung tissue. The clonotype originates from a human donor with non-small cell lung cancer. The chain employs TRBV10-3 and TRBJ2-7; no definite D call. This chain's CDR3 is CAISDGSYEQYF. The CDR3 coding sequence is TGTGCCATCAGTGACGGCTCCTACGAGCAGTACTTC.